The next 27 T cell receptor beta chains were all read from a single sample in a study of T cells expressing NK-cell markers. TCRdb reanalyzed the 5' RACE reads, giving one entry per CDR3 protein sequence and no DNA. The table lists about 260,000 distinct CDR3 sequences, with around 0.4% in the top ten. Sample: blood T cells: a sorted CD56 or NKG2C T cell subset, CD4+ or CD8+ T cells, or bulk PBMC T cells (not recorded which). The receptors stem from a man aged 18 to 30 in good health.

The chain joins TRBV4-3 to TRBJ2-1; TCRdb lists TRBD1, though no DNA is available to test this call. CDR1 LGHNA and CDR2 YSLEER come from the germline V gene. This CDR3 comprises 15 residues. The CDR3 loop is CASSQKLGGGGEQFF.

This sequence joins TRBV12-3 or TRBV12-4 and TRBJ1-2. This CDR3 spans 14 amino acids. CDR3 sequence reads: CASSPPDSIGGYTF.

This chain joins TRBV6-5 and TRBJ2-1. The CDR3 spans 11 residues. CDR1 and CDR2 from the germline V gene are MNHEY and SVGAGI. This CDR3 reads CASSSLREQFF.

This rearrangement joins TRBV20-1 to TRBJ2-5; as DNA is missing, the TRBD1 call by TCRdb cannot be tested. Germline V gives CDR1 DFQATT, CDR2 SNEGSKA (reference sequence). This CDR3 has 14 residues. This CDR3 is CSAMQGAAPETQYF.

The CDR3 is CASGTDNSNQPQHF. The chain uses TRBV15 and TRBJ1-5; TCRdb reports TRBD1, a call that lacks DNA to check it against. The CDR3 extends over 14 amino acids. Per germline, CDR1 LNHNV and CDR2 YYDKDF (reference sequence).

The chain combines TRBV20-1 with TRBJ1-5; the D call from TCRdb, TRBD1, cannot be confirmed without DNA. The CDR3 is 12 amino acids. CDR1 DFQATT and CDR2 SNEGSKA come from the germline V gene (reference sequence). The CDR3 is CSARVSDRAQHF.

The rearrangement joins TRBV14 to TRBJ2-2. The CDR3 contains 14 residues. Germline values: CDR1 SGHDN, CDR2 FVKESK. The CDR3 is CASSQGFNTGELFF. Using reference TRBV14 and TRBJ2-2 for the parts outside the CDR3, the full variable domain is EAGVTQFPSHSVIEKGQTVTLRCDPISGHDNLYWYRRVMGKEIKFLLHFVKESKQDESGMPNNRFLAERTGGTYSTLKVQPAELEDSGVYFCASSQGFNTGELFFGEGSRLTVL.

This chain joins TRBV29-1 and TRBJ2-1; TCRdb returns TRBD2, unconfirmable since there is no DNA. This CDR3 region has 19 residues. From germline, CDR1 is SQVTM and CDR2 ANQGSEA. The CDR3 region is CSVRDMRLAGGTSEVEQFF.

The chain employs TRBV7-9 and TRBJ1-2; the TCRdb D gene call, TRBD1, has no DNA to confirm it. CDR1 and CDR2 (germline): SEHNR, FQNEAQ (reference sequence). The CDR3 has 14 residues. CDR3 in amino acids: CASSLGSHAYGYTF.

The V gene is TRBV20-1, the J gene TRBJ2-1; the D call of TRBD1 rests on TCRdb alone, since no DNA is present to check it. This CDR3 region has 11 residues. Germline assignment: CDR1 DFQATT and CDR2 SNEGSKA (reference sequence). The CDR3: CSEGLGNEQFF.

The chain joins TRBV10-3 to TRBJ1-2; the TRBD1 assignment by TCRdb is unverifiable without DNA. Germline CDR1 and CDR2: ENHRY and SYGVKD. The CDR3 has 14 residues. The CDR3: CAISGRESIYGYTF.

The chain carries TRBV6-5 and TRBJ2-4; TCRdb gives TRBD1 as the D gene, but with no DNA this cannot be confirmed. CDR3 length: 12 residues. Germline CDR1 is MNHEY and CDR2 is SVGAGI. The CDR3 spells CASGTGRNIQYF.

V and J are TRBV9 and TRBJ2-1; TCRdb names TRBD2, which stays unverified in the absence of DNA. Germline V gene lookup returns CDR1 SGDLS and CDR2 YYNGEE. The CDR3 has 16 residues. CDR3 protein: CASSVRLAGSGNEQFF.

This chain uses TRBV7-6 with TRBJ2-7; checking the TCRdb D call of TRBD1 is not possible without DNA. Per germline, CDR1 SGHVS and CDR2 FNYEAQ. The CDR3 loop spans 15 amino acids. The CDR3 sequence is CASSRGGGGTYEQYF.

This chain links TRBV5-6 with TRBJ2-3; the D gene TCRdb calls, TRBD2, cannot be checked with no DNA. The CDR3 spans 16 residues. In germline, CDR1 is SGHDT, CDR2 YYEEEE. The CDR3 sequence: CASSLTSGSFADTQYF.

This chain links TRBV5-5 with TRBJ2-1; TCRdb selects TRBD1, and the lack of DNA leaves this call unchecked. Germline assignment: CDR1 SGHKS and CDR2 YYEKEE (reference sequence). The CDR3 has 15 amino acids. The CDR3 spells CASIPWGAGDNEQFF. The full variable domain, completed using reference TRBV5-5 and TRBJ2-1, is DAGVTQSPTHLIKTRGQQVTLRCSPISGHKSVSWYQQVLGQGPQFIFQYYEKEERGRGNFPDRFSARQFPNYSSELNVNALLLGDSALYLCASIPWGAGDNEQFFGPGTRLTVL.

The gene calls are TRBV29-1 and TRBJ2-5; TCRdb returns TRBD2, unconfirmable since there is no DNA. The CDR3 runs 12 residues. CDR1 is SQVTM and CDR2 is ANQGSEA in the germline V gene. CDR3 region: CPARHPRMTQYF.

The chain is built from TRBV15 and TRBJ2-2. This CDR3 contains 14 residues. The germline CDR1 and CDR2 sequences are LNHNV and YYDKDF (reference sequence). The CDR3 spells CATSSAFASGELFF.

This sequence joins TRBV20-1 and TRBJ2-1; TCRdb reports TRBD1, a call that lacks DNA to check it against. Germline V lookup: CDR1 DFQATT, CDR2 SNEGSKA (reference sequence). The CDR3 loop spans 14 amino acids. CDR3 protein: CSARRKGDHNEQFF.

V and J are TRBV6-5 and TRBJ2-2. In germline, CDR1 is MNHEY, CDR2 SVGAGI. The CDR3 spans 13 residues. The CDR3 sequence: CASSLTRSGELFF.

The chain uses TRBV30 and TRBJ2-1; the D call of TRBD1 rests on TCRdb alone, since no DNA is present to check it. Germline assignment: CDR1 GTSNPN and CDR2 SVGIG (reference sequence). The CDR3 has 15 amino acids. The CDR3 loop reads CAWSGRQGAYNEQFF.

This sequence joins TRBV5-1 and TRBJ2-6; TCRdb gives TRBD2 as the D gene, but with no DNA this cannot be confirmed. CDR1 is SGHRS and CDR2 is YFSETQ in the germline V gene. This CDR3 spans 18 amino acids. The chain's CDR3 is CASSLVAGSASGANVLTF.

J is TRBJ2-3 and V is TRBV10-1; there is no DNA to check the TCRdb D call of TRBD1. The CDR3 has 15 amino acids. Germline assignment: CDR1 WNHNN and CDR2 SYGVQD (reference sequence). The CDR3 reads CASSESGDPTDTQYF.

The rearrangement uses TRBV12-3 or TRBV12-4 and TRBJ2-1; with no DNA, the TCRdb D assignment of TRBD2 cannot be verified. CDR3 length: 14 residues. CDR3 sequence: CASGGLAGRNEQFF.

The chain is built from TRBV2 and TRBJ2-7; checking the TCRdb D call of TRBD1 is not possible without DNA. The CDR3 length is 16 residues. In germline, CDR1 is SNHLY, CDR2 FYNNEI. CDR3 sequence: CASRVFVQGGVYEQYF.

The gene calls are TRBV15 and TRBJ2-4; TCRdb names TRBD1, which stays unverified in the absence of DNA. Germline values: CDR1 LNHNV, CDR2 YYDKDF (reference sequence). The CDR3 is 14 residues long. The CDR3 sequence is CATRKQGELNIQYF.

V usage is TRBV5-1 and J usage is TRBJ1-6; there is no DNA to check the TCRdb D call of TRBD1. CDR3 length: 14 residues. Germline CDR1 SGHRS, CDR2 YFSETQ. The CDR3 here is CASGQNSYNSPLHF.